This T cell receptor beta chain was recorded in a study of blood T cell repertoires in COVID-19. Turning to the study itself: Both acute and convalescent COVID-19 samples were obtained from the United States, Italy and Spain. The cDNA or gDNA used as material had been derived from T cells, B-cell-depleted T cells, or PBMCs.

Germline loops: CDR1 MNHEY, CDR2 SVGAGI. V shed 6 bases and J shed 5 bases, with 14 bases lying between them. The CDR3 extends over 14 amino acids. Using immunoSEQ multiplex PCR, the repertoire was profiled, and TCRdb retains in-frame clones only, with some absent. The table lists some 110,000 clones, about 85% of them singletons. Input material: peripheral blood. The chain uses TRBV6-5 and TRBJ2-1; D may be TRBD1 (6 bases). The source of this sequence is a man aged 50 or older with acute or convalescent COVID-19. CDR3 in amino acids: CASSSGTINNEQFF. Here the CDR3 DNA reads TGTGCCAGCAGCTCCGGGACAATCAACAATGAGCAGTTCTTC.